Presented here are 30 T cell receptor beta chains from one specimen sequenced in a study of beta chain features in type 1 diabetes. The authors reverse transcribed all of the isolated RNA, so sequencing captured expressed TCRB transcripts. Repertoires were generated with immunoSEQ multiplex PCR, while TCRdb's copy carries only in-frame clones and drops some. The data contain a few hundred thousand clones, 25% to 30% of them singletons. The material sequenced was central memory CD4+ T cells from blood. The origin of the receptors is a man aged 25-40 years in good health.

This clone was counted at least ten times. One end of the junction is discordant with germline, which a read error may explain. The chain couples TRBV2 to TRBJ2-7; D is possibly TRBD1 or TRBD2 (5 bases each). Germline CDR1 reads SNHLY; CDR2 reads FYNNEI. The CDR3 is made up of 14 amino acids. CDR3 DNA: TGTGCCAGCAGAGTGGGGGTTTCCTCCTCCGAGCAGTACTTC. This encodes CASRVGVSSSEQYF.

The V call is TRBV29-1, the J call TRBJ2-3, with D perhaps matching TRBD1 (5 bases). CDR1 is SQVTM and CDR2 is ANQGSEA in the germline V gene. V lost 4 bases and J lost 6, with 11 bases in between. The CDR3 runs to 12 residues. The CDR3 is CSVVQGDDTQYF. CDR3 DNA: TGCAGCGTTGTTCAGGGTGATGATACGCAGTATTTT.

The chain couples TRBV14 to TRBJ2-2; the D call may be TRBD1 or TRBD2 (5 bases each). V lost 4 bases, J lost 6 bases, and 18 bases lay in between. Looked up from germline, CDR1 is SGHDN and CDR2 is FVKESK. This CDR3 is 16 amino acids long. In nucleotides, the CDR3 is TGTGCCAGCAGCCGGAGGACGCCTCAGGGACCCGGGGAGCTGTTTTTT. Its translation: CASSRRTPQGPGELFF. The full variable domain, in which reference TRBV14 and TRBJ2-2 provide the parts outside the CDR3, is EAGVTQFPSHSVIEKGQTVTLRCDPISGHDNLYWYRRVMGKEIKFLLHFVKESKQDESGMPNNRFLAERTGGTYSTLKVQPAELEDSGVYFCASSRRTPQGPGELFFGEGSRLTVL.

CDR3 residues: CASSITFGQDSYEQYF. The CDR3 region has the DNA TGTGCCAGTAGTATCACGTTTGGACAGGACTCCTACGAGCAGTACTTC. The genes are TRBV19 and TRBJ2-7, with 7 bases fitting TRBD1. The CDR3 is 16 amino acids. Germline V gene lookup returns CDR1 LNHDA and CDR2 SQIVND (reference sequence). The junction had 8 bases not matched to a gene; V was cut back by 3 bases and J by 0 bases.

About this clone itself: Other DNA sequences within the sample encode an identical CDR3. V and J are TRBV29-1 and TRBJ2-2; D may be TRBD1 (6 bases). CDR3 length: 13 amino acids. Germline CDR1 is SQVTM and CDR2 is ANQGSEA. V was trimmed by 4 bases and J by 6 bases, leaving 12 bases between them. CDR3 sequence reads: CSVGRGGSGELFF. CDR3 DNA: TGCAGCGTTGGCAGGGGTGGATCCGGGGAGCTGTTTTTT.

This chain connects TRBV29-1 to TRBJ1-1; no clear D gene. The germline V gene has CDR1 SQVTM and CDR2 ANQGSEA. The length of the CDR3 is 13 residues. Trimming cost V 6 bases and J 1 base, with 12 bases left between them. CDR3 bases: TGCAGCGTCCTACGGGCAGCGAACACTGAAGCTTTCTTT. It yields the protein CSVLRAANTEAFF. Based on the CDR3 plus reference TRBV29-1 and TRBJ1-1, the full variable domain is SAVISQKPSRDICQRGTSLTIQCQVDSQVTMMFWYRQQPGQSLTLIATANQGSEATYESGFVIDKFPISRPNLTFSTLTVSNMSPEDSSIYLCSVLRAANTEAFFGQGTRLTVV.

This clone was seen only a few times. Written as DNA, the CDR3 is TGTGCCTGGAGTGTTTCAGGGGGCACTGAAGCTTTCTTT. Its protein is CAWSVSGGTEAFF. The chain recombines TRBV30 with TRBJ1-1; 7 bases fit TRBD1. This CDR3 comprises 13 residues. V gave up 0 bases and J gave up 4 bases; unmatched junction bases: 2. Germline loops: CDR1 GTSNPN, CDR2 SVGIG (reference sequence).

The J gene is TRBJ2-6, the V gene TRBV29-1, with 7 bases identical to TRBD1. The germline V gene encodes CDR1 SQVTM and CDR2 ANQGSEA. Germline trimming cut 6 bases from V and 4 bases from J; bases unmatched to any gene: 12. The length of the CDR3 is 16 residues. The CDR3: CSVLPNDRAGANVLTF. CDR3 DNA sequence: TGCAGCGTGCTCCCGAACGACAGGGCCGGGGCCAACGTCCTGACTTTC.

This chain links TRBV30 with TRBJ2-1, with D perhaps assigned TRBD1 or TRBD2 (5 bases each). V was trimmed by 2 bases and J by 10 bases, leaving 9 bases between them. The CDR3 runs 11 residues. CDR1 is GTSNPN and CDR2 is SVGIG in the germline V gene (reference sequence). In DNA, the CDR3 is TGTGCCTGGAGTCGAGGGGAGGAGCAGTTCTTC. It translates to CAWSRGEEQFF.

V gene TRBV5-6 combines with J gene TRBJ2-4; perhaps TRBD2 as D (5 bases). Germline V gene sequence: CDR1 SGHDT, CDR2 YYEEEE. Trimming left V 0 bases short and J 9 bases short, with 10 bases between. The CDR3 consists of 13 residues. The CDR3 sequence: CASSLVGGGIQYF. In DNA, the CDR3 is TGTGCCAGCAGCTTGGTTGGAGGTGGCATTCAGTACTTC.

V gene TRBV29-1 combines with J gene TRBJ2-2; D might be TRBD2 (6 bases). CDR1 is SQVTM, CDR2 ANQGSEA, per germline. The CDR3 has 15 residues. The V and J ends lost 6 bases and 9 bases respectively, with 23 bases between them. The CDR3 sequence is CSVEEGIGPSRELFF. CDR3 DNA sequence: TGCAGCGTCGAGGAGGGTATAGGCCCAAGTAGGGAGCTGTTTTTT.

The chain uses TRBV10-3 and TRBJ2-3, with D uncertain. The CDR3 extends over 16 amino acids. CDR1 is ENHRY, CDR2 SYGVKD, per germline. V was pared by 3 bases and J by 0 bases, with 13 bases between. CDR3 residues: CAISESAHTSTDTQYF. The DNA for the CDR3 is TGTGCCATCAGTGAATCGGCTCACACTAGCACAGATACGCAGTATTTT.

The gene calls are TRBV18 and TRBJ1-5; TRBD1 aligns across 7 bases. This CDR3 has 14 amino acids. After removal of 2 bases from V and 7 bases from J, the junction contained 5 bases not matched to a gene. Germline V gene lookup returns CDR1 KGHSH and CDR2 LQKENI. The chain's CDR3 is CASSPAGTAQPQHF. CDR3 nucleotide sequence: TGTGCCAGCTCACCAGCTGGGACAGCCCAGCCCCAGCATTTT.

This clone was counted a few times. This rearrangement joins TRBV7-6 to TRBJ2-1; D possibly corresponds to TRBD2 (5 bases). This CDR3 has 12 amino acids. Trimming pared 5 bases from V and 12 bases from J, leaving 14 bases between. Looked up from germline, CDR1 is SGHVS and CDR2 is FNYEAQ. In nucleotides, the CDR3 is TGTGCCAGCAGCCATACTGACGGAGGGCAGTTCTTC. The encoded protein is CASSHTDGGQFF. The full variable domain, in which reference TRBV7-6 and TRBJ2-1 provide the parts outside the CDR3, is GAGVSQSPRYKVTKRGQDVALRCDPISGHVSLYWYRQALGQGPEFLTYFNYEAQQDKSGLPNDRFSAERPEGSISTLTIQRTEQRDSAMYRCASSHTDGGQFFGPGTRLTVL.

V usage is TRBV13 and J usage is TRBJ2-1, with D perhaps matching TRBD1 (6 bases). CDR3 length equals 15 residues. Germline values: CDR1 PRHDT, CDR2 FYEKMQ (reference sequence). V lost 5 bases to trimming and J lost 5 bases, with 16 bases between them. In DNA form, the CDR3 reads TGTGCCAGCAGCCCAGGGGCAGGGAACCACAATGAGCAGTTCTTC. Translated, it gives CASSPGAGNHNEQFF.

J is TRBJ2-1 and V is TRBV6-5; 8 bases map to TRBD2. Germline CDR1 and CDR2: MNHEY and SVGAGI. V gave up 6 bases and J gave up 14 bases; unmatched junction bases: 9. There are 12 residues in the CDR3. CDR3 amino acids: CASRSSSGGKFF. For the CDR3, the DNA is TGTGCCAGCAGATCTTCAAGCGGGGGAAAGTTCTTC.

The gene calls are TRBV30 and TRBJ1-4; D perhaps matches TRBD1 (6 bases). In germline, CDR1 is GTSNPN, CDR2 SVGIG (reference sequence). V was cut by 6 bases and J by 3 bases, with 14 bases left in between. The CDR3 length is 14 residues. For the CDR3, the DNA is TGTGCCTGTCACCTGAGGGGGGCTAATGAAAAACTGTTTTTT. This sequence encodes CACHLRGANEKLFF.

The rearrangement joins TRBV30 to TRBJ1-6; unclear D gene. Germline V lookup: CDR1 GTSNPN, CDR2 SVGIG (reference sequence). Trimming pared 5 bases from V and 9 bases from J, leaving 8 bases between. The length of the CDR3 is 11 residues. The CDR3 loop reads CAWGPLSPLHF. CDR3 bases: TGTGCCTGGGGTCCTCTTTCACCCCTCCACTTT.

This clone has at least ten counts. The gene calls are TRBV7-9 and TRBJ2-3, with TRBD1 matching 7 bases. CDR1 and CDR2 from the germline V gene are SEHNR and FQNEAQ (reference sequence). The trim removed 9 bases at V and 2 bases at J, leaving 2 bases unmatched. CDR3 length equals 12 residues. The CDR3 region is CASDRATDTQYF. Here the CDR3 DNA reads TGTGCCAGTGACAGGGCCACAGATACGCAGTATTTT.

This clone was observed a few times. The chain carries TRBV6-5 and TRBJ2-1; D unclear. This CDR3 spans 14 amino acids. Germline V gene lookup returns CDR1 MNHEY and CDR2 SVGAGI. Trimming took off 4 bases at V and 5 bases at J, with 12 bases between the two ends. In nucleotides, the CDR3 is TGTGCCAGCAGTTCCGCGGATGGCCACAATGAGCAGTTCTTC. Its translation: CASSSADGHNEQFF.

This clone was seen only a few times. This sequence joins TRBV5-1 and TRBJ2-1; no reliable D call. Germline V gene lookup returns CDR1 SGHRS and CDR2 YFSETQ. The CDR3 spans 14 residues. Trimming took off 0 bases at V and 3 bases at J, with 7 bases between the two ends. The CDR3 DNA follows: TGCGCCAGCAGCTTGGACGGGTTCTACAATGAGCAGTTCTTC. It codes for CASSLDGFYNEQFF.

This clone was detected a few times. The CDR3 coding sequence is TGTGCCAGCAGCCGCCGGGACAGCCCCTACGAGCAGTACTTC. Translation gives CASSRRDSPYEQYF. The chain links TRBV14 to TRBJ2-7; 7 bases fit TRBD1. The CDR3 runs to 14 residues. CDR1 and CDR2 from the germline V gene are SGHDN and FVKESK. Trimming removed 4 bases from V and 2 bases from J; junction bases left unmatched: 5.

This clone was detected many times. The chain links TRBV7-2 to TRBJ2-5, with a tentative D call TRBD1 (6 bases). V was clipped by 4 bases and J by 4 bases, with 16 bases between them. The CDR3 runs to 15 residues. Germline lookup yields CDR1 SGHTA and CDR2 FQGNSA. CDR3 in DNA: TGTGCCAGCAGCTCAAAACAGGGAAGTCGAGAGACCCAGTACTTC. It codes for CASSSKQGSRETQYF.

This clone was recorded many times. The chain is built from TRBV7-2 and TRBJ2-1, with 9 bases aligning to TRBD2. The CDR3 has 13 residues. With V trimmed by 4 bases and J by 9 bases, 4 bases remained unmatched. The germline CDR1 and CDR2 sequences are SGHTA and FQGNSA. The CDR3 region is CASSSGTSTEQFF. The CDR3 coding sequence is TGTGCCAGCAGCTCCGGGACTAGCACTGAGCAGTTCTTC.

This rearrangement joins TRBV15 to TRBJ2-5; D is possibly TRBD1 (5 bases). The ends were cut back, 0 bases at V and 1 base at J, with 9 bases in the middle. This CDR3 has 15 residues. CDR1 and CDR2 from the germline V gene are LNHNV and YYDKDF (reference sequence). The CDR3 loop is CATSRDFTGQETQYF. DNA of the CDR3: TGTGCCACCAGCAGAGATTTCACAGGCCAAGAGACCCAGTACTTC.

The chain joins TRBV7-2 to TRBJ2-7, with D possibly TRBD1 on 6 matching bases. CDR3 length: 15 amino acids. The V gene's germline CDR1 is SGHTA and CDR2 FQGNSA. The ends were cut back, 1 base at V and 6 bases at J, with 16 bases in the middle. The CDR3 region has the DNA TGTGCCAGCAGCTTAGTATATACAGGGTCGGGCGAGCAGTACTTC. This encodes CASSLVYTGSGEQYF.

This clone was found a few times. The chain has TRBV30 and TRBJ2-7, with D hard to call. Germline-derived CDR1 and CDR2 are GTSNPN and SVGIG (reference sequence). This CDR3 contains 11 residues. Trimming cost V 5 bases and J 4 bases, with 9 bases left between them. The CDR3 nucleotides are TGTGCCTGGGACACCGGTTACGAGCAGTACTTC. This translates into CAWDTGYEQYF. The full variable domain, with the rest looked up from reference TRBV30 and TRBJ2-7, is SQTIHQWPATLVQPVGSPLSLECTVEGTSNPNLYWYRQAAGRGLQLLFYSVGIGQISSEVPQNLSASRPQDRQFILSSKKLLLSDSGFYLCAWDTGYEQYFGPGTRLTVT.

This clone has only a few counts. The V call is TRBV7-2, the J call TRBJ2-6; D may be TRBD1 or TRBD2 (5 bases each). Trimming shortened V by 1 base and J by 1 base, and 8 bases separated the two germline ends. CDR1 SGHTA and CDR2 FQGNSA come from the germline V gene. CDR3 length: 16 residues. Here the CDR3 DNA reads TGTGCCAGCAGCTTAGGTTGGGGGTCTGGGGCCAACGTCCTGACTTTC. Its translation is CASSLGWGSGANVLTF.

The chain employs TRBV23-1 and TRBJ2-7; D is undetermined. TRBV23-1 is an ORF, with its function uncertain. The V end lost 4 bases, the J end lost 4 bases, and 11 bases lay between the germline ends. This CDR3 has 13 amino acids. Here the CDR3 reads CASSPKYPYEQYF. In DNA form, the CDR3 reads TGCGCCAGCAGTCCCAAATACCCTTACGAGCAGTACTTC.

This clone was counted between two and nine times. The rearrangement uses TRBV5-6 and TRBJ2-2; D gene unclear. Germline-derived CDR1 and CDR2 are SGHDT and YYEEEE. This CDR3 comprises 12 residues. V shed 2 bases and J shed 10 bases, with 9 bases lying between them. The CDR3 sequence is CASSFRAMELFF. The CDR3 region has the DNA TGTGCCAGCAGCTTTCGAGCAATGGAGCTGTTTTTT.